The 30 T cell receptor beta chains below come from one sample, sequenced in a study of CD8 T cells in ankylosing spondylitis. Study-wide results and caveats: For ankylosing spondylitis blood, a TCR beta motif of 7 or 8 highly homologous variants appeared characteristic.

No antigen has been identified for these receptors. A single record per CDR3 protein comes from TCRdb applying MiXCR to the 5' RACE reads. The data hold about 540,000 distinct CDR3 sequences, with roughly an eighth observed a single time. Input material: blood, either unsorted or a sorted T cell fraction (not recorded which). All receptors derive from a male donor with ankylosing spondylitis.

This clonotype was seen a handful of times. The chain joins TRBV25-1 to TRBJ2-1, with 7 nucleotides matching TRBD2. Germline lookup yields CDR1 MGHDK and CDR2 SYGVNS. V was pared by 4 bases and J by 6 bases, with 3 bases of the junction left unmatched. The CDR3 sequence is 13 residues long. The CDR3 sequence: CASSAREFNEQFF. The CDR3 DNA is TGTGCCAGCAGTGCGCGGGAGTTCAATGAGCAGTTCTTC.

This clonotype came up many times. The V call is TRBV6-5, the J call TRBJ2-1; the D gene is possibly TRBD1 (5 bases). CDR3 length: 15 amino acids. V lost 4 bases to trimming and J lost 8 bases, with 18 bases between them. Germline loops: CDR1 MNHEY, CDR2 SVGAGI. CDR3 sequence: CASSSRTRSFDEQFF. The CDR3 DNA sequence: TGTGCCAGCAGTTCTAGGACAAGGTCTTTCGATGAGCAGTTCTTC.

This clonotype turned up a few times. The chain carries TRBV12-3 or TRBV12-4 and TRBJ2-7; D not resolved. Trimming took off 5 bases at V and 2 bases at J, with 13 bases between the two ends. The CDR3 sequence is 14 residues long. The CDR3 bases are TGTGCCAGCAGTCTCGACTCCGAGGCCTACGAGCAGTACTTC. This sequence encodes CASSLDSEAYEQYF.

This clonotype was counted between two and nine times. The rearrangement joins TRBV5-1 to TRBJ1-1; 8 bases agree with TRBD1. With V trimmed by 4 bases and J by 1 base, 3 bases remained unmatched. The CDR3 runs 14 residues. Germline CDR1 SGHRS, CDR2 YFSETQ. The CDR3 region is CASSMDRANTEAFF. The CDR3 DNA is TGCGCCAGCAGCATGGACAGGGCGAACACTGAAGCTTTCTTT.

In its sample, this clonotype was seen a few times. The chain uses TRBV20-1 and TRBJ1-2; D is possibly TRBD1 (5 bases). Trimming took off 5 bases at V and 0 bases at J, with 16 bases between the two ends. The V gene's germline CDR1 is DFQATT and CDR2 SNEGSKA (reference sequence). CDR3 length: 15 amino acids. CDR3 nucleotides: TGCAGTGCTGAAGGGGCAGAGAAAACTAACTATGGCTACACCTTC. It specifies CSAEGAEKTNYGYTF.

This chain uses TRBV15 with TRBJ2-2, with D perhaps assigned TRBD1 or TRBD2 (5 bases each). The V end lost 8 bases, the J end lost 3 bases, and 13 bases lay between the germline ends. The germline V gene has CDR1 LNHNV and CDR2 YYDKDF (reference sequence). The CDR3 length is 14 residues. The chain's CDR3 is CATGGDFDTGELFF. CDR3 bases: TGTGCCACCGGGGGAGATTTTGACACCGGGGAGCTGTTTTTT.

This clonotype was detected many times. This CDR3 reads CASSFRKGSYNEQFF. The CDR3 DNA reads TGTGCCAGCAGTTTCCGGAAGGGCTCCTACAATGAGCAGTTCTTC. The chain carries TRBV12-3 or TRBV12-4 and TRBJ2-1; D uncertain. The CDR3 is 15 amino acids. V was cut by 3 bases and J by 0 bases, with 9 bases left in between.

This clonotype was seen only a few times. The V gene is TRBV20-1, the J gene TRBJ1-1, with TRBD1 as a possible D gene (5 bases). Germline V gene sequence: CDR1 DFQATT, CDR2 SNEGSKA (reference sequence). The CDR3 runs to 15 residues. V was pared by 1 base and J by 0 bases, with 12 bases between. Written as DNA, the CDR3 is TGCAGTGCTAGAGCTTTTCGACAGTTGAACACTGAAGCTTTCTTT. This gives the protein CSARAFRQLNTEAFF.

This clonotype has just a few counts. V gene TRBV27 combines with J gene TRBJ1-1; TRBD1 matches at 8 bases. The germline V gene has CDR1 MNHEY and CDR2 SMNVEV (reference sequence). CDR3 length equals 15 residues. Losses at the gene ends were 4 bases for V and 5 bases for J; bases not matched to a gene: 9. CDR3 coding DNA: TGTGCCAGCAGTTGGTATAACAGGGGGAAAACTGAAGCTTTCTTT. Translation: CASSWYNRGKTEAFF.

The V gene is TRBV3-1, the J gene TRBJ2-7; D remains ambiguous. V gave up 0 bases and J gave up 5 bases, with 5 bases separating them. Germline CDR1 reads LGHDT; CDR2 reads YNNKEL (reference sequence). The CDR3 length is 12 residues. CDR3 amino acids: CASSQDPHEQYF. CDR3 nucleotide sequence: TGTGCCAGCAGCCAAGATCCCCACGAGCAGTACTTC.

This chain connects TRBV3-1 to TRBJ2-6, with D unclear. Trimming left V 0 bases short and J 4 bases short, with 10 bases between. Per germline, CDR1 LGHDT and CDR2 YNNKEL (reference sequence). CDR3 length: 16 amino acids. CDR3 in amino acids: CASSQDLGSGANVLTF. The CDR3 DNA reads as TGTGCCAGCAGCCAAGATTTAGGGTCCGGGGCCAACGTCCTGACTTTC.

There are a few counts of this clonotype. The CDR3 nucleotides read TGTGCCAGCAGCTTGTTGGGTGGCAGGGGACTTTATGGCTACACCTTC. Protein product: CASSLLGGRGLYGYTF. V usage is TRBV7-9 and J usage is TRBJ1-2, with a weak D call TRBD1 (6 bases). Trimming pared 3 bases from V and 5 bases from J, leaving 19 bases between. The CDR3 is 16 residues long. Germline V lookup: CDR1 SEHNR, CDR2 FQNEAQ (reference sequence).

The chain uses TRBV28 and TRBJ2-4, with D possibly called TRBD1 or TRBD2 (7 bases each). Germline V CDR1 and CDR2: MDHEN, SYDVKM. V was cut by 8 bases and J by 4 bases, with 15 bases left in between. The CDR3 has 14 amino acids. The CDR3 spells CASARGGTKNIQYF. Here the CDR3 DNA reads TGTGCCAGCGCCAGGGGGGGGACTAAAAACATTCAGTACTTC.

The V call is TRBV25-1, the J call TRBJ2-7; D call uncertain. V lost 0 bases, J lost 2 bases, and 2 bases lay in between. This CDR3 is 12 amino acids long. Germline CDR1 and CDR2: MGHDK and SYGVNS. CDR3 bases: TGTGCCAGCAGTGAATACCCCTACGAGCAGTACTTC. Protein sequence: CASSEYPYEQYF.

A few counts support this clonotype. CDR3 amino acids: CASSLQSGRKTQYF. DNA for the CDR3: TGTGCCAGCAGTCTACAGAGCGGGAGGAAGACCCAGTACTTC. This rearrangement joins TRBV3-1 to TRBJ2-5, with TRBD2 matching over 9 bases. Germline V gene sequence: CDR1 LGHDT, CDR2 YNNKEL (reference sequence). The CDR3 consists of 14 residues. V lost 6 bases, J lost 6 bases, and 8 bases stayed unmatched.

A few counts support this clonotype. CDR3 coding DNA: TGTGCCACGGGGGTGGACCCTAAAGGCGGTACGCAGTATTTT. As protein: CATGVDPKGGTQYF. The J gene is TRBJ2-3, the V gene TRBV15; D might be TRBD1 or TRBD2, each matching 5 bases. The V and J ends lost 9 bases and 8 bases respectively, with 21 bases between them. CDR3 length: 14 residues. CDR1 is LNHNV, CDR2 YYDKDF, per germline (reference sequence).

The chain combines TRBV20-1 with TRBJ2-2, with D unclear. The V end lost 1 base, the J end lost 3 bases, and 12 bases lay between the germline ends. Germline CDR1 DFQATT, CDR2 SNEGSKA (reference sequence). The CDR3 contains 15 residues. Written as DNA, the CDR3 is TGCAGTGCTAGAGGATACTATCGGGACACCGGGGAGCTGTTTTTT. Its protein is CSARGYYRDTGELFF.

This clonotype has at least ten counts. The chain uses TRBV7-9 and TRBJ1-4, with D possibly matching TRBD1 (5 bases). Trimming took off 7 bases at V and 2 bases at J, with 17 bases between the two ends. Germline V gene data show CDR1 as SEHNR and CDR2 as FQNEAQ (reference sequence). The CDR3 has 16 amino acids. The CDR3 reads CASTSLGDNTNEKLFF. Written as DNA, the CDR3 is TGTGCCAGCACTAGTCTGGGGGATAATACTAATGAAAAACTGTTTTTT.

CDR3 sequence: CASSPSGRSREQYF. The CDR3 nucleotides read TGTGCCAGCAGTCCTAGCGGGAGGTCAAGGGAGCAGTACTTC. J is TRBJ2-7 and V is TRBV3-1, with 11 bases that match TRBD2. With V trimmed by 6 bases and J by 7 bases, 8 bases remained unmatched. Looked up from germline, CDR1 is LGHDT and CDR2 is YNNKEL (reference sequence). This CDR3 region has 14 residues.

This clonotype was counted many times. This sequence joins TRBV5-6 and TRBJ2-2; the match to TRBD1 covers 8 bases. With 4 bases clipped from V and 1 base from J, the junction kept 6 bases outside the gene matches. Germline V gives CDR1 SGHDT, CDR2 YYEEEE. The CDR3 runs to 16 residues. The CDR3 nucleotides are TGTGCCAGCAGCAAAGCCGGGACAGGGAACACCGGGGAGCTGTTTTTT. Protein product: CASSKAGTGNTGELFF. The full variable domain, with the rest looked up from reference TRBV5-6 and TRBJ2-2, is DAGVTQSPTHLIKTRGQQVTLRCSPKSGHDTVSWYQQALGQGPQFIFQYYEEEERQRGNFPDRFSGHQFPNYSSELNVNALLLGDSALYLCASSKAGTGNTGELFFGEGSRLTVL.

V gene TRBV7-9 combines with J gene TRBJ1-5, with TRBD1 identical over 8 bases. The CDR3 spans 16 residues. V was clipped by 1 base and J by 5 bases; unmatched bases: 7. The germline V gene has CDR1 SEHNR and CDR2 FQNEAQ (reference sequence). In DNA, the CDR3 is TGTGCCAGCAGCTTAGGACAGGGGAATAGGGATCAGCCCCAGCATTTT. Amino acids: CASSLGQGNRDQPQHF.

In DNA, the CDR3 is TGTGCCAGCAGCCCAGGATTGATAACCTTAGGCGAGCAGTACGTC. It codes for CASSPGLITLGEQYV. The chain couples TRBV4-2 to TRBJ2-7, with D unresolved. CDR3 length: 15 residues. Germline CDR1 reads LGHNA; CDR2 reads YNFKEQ. Trimming removed 4 bases from V and 6 bases from J, with 19 bases in between.

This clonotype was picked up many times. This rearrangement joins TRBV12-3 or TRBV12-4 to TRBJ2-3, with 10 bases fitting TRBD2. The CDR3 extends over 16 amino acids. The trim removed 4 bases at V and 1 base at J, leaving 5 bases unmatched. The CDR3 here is CASSWTSGKRTDTQYF. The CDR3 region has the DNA TGTGCCAGCAGTTGGACTAGCGGTAAACGCACAGATACGCAGTATTTT.

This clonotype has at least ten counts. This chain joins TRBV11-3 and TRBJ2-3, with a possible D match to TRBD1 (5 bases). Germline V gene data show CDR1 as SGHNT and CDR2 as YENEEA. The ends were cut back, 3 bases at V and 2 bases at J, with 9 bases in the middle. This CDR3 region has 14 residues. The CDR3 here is CASSFTGVTDTQYF. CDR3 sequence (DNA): TGTGCCAGCAGCTTCACAGGAGTCACAGATACGCAGTATTTT.

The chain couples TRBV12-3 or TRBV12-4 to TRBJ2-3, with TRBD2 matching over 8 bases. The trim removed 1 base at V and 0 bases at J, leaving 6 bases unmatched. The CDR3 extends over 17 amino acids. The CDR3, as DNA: TGTGCCAGCAGTTTAGTTCTAGCGGGTGCTAGCACAGATACGCAGTATTTT. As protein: CASSLVLAGASTDTQYF.

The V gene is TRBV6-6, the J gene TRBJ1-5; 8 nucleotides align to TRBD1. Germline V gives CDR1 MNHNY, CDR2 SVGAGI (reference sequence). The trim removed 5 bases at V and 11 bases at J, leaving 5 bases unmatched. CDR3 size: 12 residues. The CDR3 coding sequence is TGTGCCAGCAGTGTGGACAGGGAGGCCCAGCATTTT. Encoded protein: CASSVDREAQHF.

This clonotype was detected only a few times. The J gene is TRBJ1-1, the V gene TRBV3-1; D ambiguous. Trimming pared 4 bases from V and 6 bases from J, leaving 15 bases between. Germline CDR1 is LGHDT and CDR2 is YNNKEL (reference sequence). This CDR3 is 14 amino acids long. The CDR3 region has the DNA TGTGCCAGCAGCCTCCTTGCTCGGCAGGCTGAAGCTTTCTTT. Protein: CASSLLARQAEAFF.

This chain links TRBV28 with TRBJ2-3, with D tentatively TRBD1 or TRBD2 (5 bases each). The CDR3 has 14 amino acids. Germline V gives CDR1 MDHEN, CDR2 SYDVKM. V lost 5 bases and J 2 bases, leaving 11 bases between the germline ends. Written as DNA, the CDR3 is TGTGCCAGCAGTCCTGGGGGAGACACAGATACGCAGTATTTT. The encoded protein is CASSPGGDTDTQYF.

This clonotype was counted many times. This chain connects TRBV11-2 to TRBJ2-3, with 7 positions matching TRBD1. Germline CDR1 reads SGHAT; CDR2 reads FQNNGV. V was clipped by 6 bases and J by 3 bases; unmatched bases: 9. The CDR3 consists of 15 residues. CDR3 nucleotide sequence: TGTGCCAGCAGTCTAGGGGGCAGGGTGACAGATACGCAGTATTTT. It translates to CASSLGGRVTDTQYF. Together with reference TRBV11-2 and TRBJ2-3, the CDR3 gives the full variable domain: EAGVAQSPRYKIIEKRQSVAFWCNPISGHATLYWYQQILGQGPKLLIQFQNNGVVDDSQLPKDRFSAERLKGVDSTLKIQPAKLEDSAVYLCASSLGGRVTDTQYFGPGTRLTVL.

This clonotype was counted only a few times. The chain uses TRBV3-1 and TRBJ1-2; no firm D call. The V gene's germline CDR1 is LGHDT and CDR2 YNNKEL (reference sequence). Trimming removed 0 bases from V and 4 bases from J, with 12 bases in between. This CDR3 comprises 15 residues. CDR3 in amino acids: CASSQDTRGGYGYTF. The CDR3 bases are TGTGCCAGCAGCCAAGATACCAGAGGCGGCTATGGCTACACCTTC. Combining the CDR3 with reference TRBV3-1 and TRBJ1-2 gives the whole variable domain DTAVSQTPKYLVTQMGNDKSIKCEQNLGHDTMYWYKQDSKKFLKIMFSYNNKELIINETVPNRFSPKSPDKAHLNLHINSLELGDSAVYFCASSQDTRGGYGYTFGSGTRLTVV.